This T cell receptor (beta chain) is drawn from a study of T cell clusters in autoimmune cytopenias. TRB rearrangements were amplified by touch-down multiplex PCR with mixed TRB-A/B primers. TCRdb reprocessed the multiplex PCR reads, keeping one entry per CDR3 protein, no DNA. This table lists approximately 7,000 distinct CDR3 sequences. TRB was amplified from approximately 250 ng of peripheral blood genomic DNA per sample. Per the germline V gene, CDR1 is MNHEY and CDR2 is SMNVEV (reference sequence). The CDR3 totals 13 residues. The same specimen was also included in a second study, on T cell repertoires in aging, cancer and after chemotherapy.

The sample consisted of peripheral blood. This clonotype was sampled from a human donor in good health. The rearrangement joins TRBV27 to TRBJ1-2. The CDR3 sequence is CATKISAFGGYTF.